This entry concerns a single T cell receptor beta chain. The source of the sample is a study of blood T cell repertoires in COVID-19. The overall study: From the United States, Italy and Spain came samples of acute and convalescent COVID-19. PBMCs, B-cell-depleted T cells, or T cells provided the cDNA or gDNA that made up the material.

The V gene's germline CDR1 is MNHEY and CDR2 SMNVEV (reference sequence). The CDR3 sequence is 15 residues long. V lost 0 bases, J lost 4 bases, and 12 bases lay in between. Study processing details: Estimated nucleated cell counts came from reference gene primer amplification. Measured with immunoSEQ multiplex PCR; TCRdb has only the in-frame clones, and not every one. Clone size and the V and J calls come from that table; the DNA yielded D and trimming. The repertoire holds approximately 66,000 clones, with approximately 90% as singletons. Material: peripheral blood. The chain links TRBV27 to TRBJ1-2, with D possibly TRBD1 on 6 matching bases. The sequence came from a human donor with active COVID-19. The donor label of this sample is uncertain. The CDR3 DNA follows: TGTGCCAGCAGTTTATCGCTTTCGACAGGCTATGGCTACACCTTC. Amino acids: CASSLSLSTGYGYTF.